This T cell receptor beta chain comes out of a study of T cell repertoires in cytomegalovirus infection. About the study: Public signatures in TCR beta pointed to CMV infection and matching HLA type. Findings of the study overall: Cumulative public TCR beta family frequency identified carriers of CMV plus the relevant HLA. HLA-C-restricted CMV-specific TCR beta clonotypes prevailed in the ex vivo response.

TCRdb independently ran MiXCR on the reads; one entry per CDR3 protein. Of about 490,000 distinct CDR3 sequences listed, 26% are singletons. In the case of this clonotype: What it binds is not known.

Germline V gives CDR1 MNHNY, CDR2 SVGAGI (reference sequence). The CDR3 has 16 residues. V was cut by 4 bases and J by 0 bases, with 13 bases left in between. The specimen was PBMCs. V is TRBV6-6 and J is TRBJ1-5; a possible D gene is TRBD1 (6 bases). The TCR comes from a human donor in good health (CMV status not recorded). Some clones in this sample may be carry-over from other donors' samples. The CDR3 is CASSSGHRVSNQPQHF. CDR3 in DNA: TGTGCCAGCAGTTCCGGACACAGGGTTAGCAATCAGCCCCAGCATTTT.